What follows are 30 T cell receptor beta chains derived from one specimen sequenced in a study of shared clonotypes between healthy human individuals. The assay was immunoSEQ multiplex PCR, and TCRdb's table has in-frame clones only and misses some. The sample has 2,500,000 or so clones; over 85% are singletons. Sequenced sample: naive CD4+ T cells from PBMCs. Sample subset: CD45RA+ positively selected. Receptor source: a man aged 18 to 29 in good health. Some clones in this sample may be carry-over from other donors' samples.

The V gene is TRBV6-1, the J gene TRBJ1-4, with 8 bases that match TRBD1. Germline loops: CDR1 MNHNS, CDR2 SASEGT. The CDR3 totals 15 residues. J was trimmed by 7 bases and V by 3 bases; bases with no gene match: 7. CDR3 sequence (DNA): TGTGCCAGCAGTGACCGGGACAGGTTTTTTGAAAAACTGTTTTTT. It encodes CASSDRDRFFEKLFF.

In DNA form, the CDR3 reads TGTGCCGTGGCAGGGGATGCAGATACGCAGTATTTT. This gives the protein CAVAGDADTQYF. The chain has TRBV19 and TRBJ2-3, with TRBD1 as a possible D gene (6 bases). Trimming shortened V by 11 bases and J by 4 bases, and 13 bases separated the two germline ends. Germline V gives CDR1 LNHDA, CDR2 SQIVND (reference sequence). The CDR3 consists of 12 residues. Full variable domain (remainder filled in from reference TRBV19 and TRBJ2-3): DGGITQSPKYLFRKEGQNVTLSCEQNLNHDAMYWYRQDPGQGLRLIYYSQIVNDFQKGDIAEGYSVSREKKESFPLTVTSAQKNPTAFYLCAVAGDADTQYFGPGTRLTVL.

V and J are TRBV19 and TRBJ2-7; TRBD1 or TRBD2 may be the D gene (5 bases each). Trimming stripped 3 bases from V and 2 bases from J, with 11 bases between. The germline V gene has CDR1 LNHDA and CDR2 SQIVND (reference sequence). The CDR3 is 14 residues long. CDR3 nucleotide sequence: TGTGCCAGTAGTATCGGGGCCCAAACCTACGAGCAGTACTTC. Its protein is CASSIGAQTYEQYF.

The chain carries TRBV4-3 and TRBJ2-3; 8 bases agree with TRBD1. The CDR3 has 18 residues. CDR1 LGHNA and CDR2 YSLEER come from the germline V gene. V gave up 1 base and J gave up 1 base; unmatched junction bases: 10. The CDR3, as DNA: TGCGCCAGCAGCCAAGCGGTATACGGGACAGGACGCACAGATACGCAGTATTTT. This translates into CASSQAVYGTGRTDTQYF.

In DNA, the CDR3 is TGTGCCATTAGGGGACTAGCGGGAGCCCTTGGAGGCACCGGGGAGCTGTTTTTT. It encodes CAIRGLAGALGGTGELFF. This sequence joins TRBV10-3 and TRBJ2-2, with TRBD2 identical over 14 bases. This CDR3 comprises 18 residues. V lost 9 bases to trimming and J lost 4 bases; unmatched junction nucleotides: 13. CDR1 ENHRY and CDR2 SYGVKD come from the germline V gene.

The chain employs TRBV15 and TRBJ1-5; D unclear. Between the trimmed V and J ends, which lost 0 bases and 0 bases, there was a span of 12 bases. Germline V gene sequence: CDR1 LNHNV, CDR2 YYDKDF (reference sequence). The CDR3 consists of 17 residues. CDR3 region: CATSRDLDGDSNQPQHF. The CDR3 nucleotides are TGTGCCACCAGCAGAGATTTAGACGGCGATAGCAATCAGCCCCAGCATTTT. Full variable domain (missing parts from reference TRBV15 and TRBJ1-5): DAMVIQNPRYQVTQFGKPVTLSCSQTLNHNVMYWYQQKSSQAPKLLFHYYDKDFNNEADTPDNFQSRRPNTSFCFLDIRSPGLGDTAMYLCATSRDLDGDSNQPQHFGDGTRLSIL.

This clone was counted only a few times. The J gene is TRBJ2-3, the V gene TRBV7-2; D uncertain. CDR1 is SGHTA and CDR2 is FQGNSA in the germline V gene. V lost 2 bases and J 1 base, leaving 13 bases between the germline ends. The CDR3 runs 16 residues. For the CDR3, the DNA is TGTGCCAGCAGCTTATCGATTCAGGCGGGCACAGATACGCAGTATTTT. This gives the protein CASSLSIQAGTDTQYF.

This chain links TRBV5-1 with TRBJ2-1; no clear D. CDR1 is SGHRS and CDR2 is YFSETQ in the germline V gene. CDR3 length: 14 residues. The V gene lost 1 base and the J gene lost 0 bases, with 5 bases spanning the gap. Here the CDR3 DNA reads TGCGCCAGCAGCTTGCGAAACTCCTACAATGAGCAGTTCTTC. It translates to CASSLRNSYNEQFF.

The rearrangement links TRBV6-4 to TRBJ2-3; 7 nucleotides line up with TRBD2. Germline CDR1 is MRHNA and CDR2 is SNTAGT. With V trimmed by 5 bases and J by 0 bases, 2 bases remained unmatched. The CDR3 has 14 residues. CDR3 sequence (DNA): TGTGCCAGCAGTACTAGCGTGAGCACAGATACGCAGTATTTT. Residues: CASSTSVSTDTQYF.

V usage is TRBV5-8 and J usage is TRBJ2-1; D gene unclear. The CDR3 runs 12 residues. V shed 4 bases and J shed 15 bases, with 17 bases lying between them. Germline V gene sequence: CDR1 SGHTS, CDR2 YDEGEE. The CDR3 DNA sequence: TGTGCCAGCAGCCCACGTGGTCCCTTTCCGTTCTTC. Residues: CASSPRGPFPFF.

V gene TRBV25-1 combines with J gene TRBJ2-1; tentatively, D is TRBD1 or TRBD2 (5 bases each). The CDR3 length is 14 residues. The V gene's germline CDR1 is MGHDK and CDR2 SYGVNS. V lost 1 base, J lost 12 bases, and 16 bases lay in between. This CDR3 reads CASSESRGPRGQFF. As DNA, the CDR3 is TGTGCCAGCAGTGAATCACGGGGACCCCGCGGGCAGTTCTTC.

The V gene is TRBV7-8, the J gene TRBJ2-7; 11 bases align to TRBD2. V shed 5 bases and J 5 bases; nucleotides not matched to a gene: 5. The CDR3 has 14 amino acids. Germline lookup yields CDR1 SGHVS and CDR2 FQNEAQ. The DNA for the CDR3 is TGTGCCAGCAGCCAAACTAGCGGGAGAAACGAGCAGTACTTC. This encodes CASSQTSGRNEQYF.

The chain has TRBV2 and TRBJ2-1; 12 nucleotides line up with TRBD2. CDR1 and CDR2 (germline): SNHLY, FYNNEI. This CDR3 contains 15 residues. The V gene end was trimmed by 8 bases and the J gene end by 10 bases; junction bases not matched to a gene: 12. The CDR3, as DNA: TGTGCCAGCGCAATTCTAGCGGGAGGGCGTCAAGAGCAGTTCTTC. Translation: CASAILAGGRQEQFF.

The chain joins TRBV5-1 to TRBJ2-7; D tentatively reads TRBD1 or TRBD2 (5 bases each). Trimming removed 4 bases from V and 5 bases from J, with 16 bases in between. CDR3 length equals 14 residues. Germline CDR1 and CDR2: SGHRS and YFSETQ. The CDR3 reads CASSPPGRNDEQYF. For the CDR3, the DNA is TGCGCCAGCAGCCCCCCAGGGAGAAACGACGAGCAGTACTTC.

The gene calls are TRBV2 and TRBJ2-7; either TRBD1 or TRBD2 may supply D (5 bases each). The CDR3 has 14 amino acids. With 6 bases removed from V and 0 bases from J, the gap between germline ends came to 12 bases. CDR1 SNHLY and CDR2 FYNNEI come from the germline V gene. The CDR3 region has the DNA TGTGCCAGCAGAGACGGGACCAGCTCCTACGAGCAGTACTTC. Its translation: CASRDGTSSYEQYF.

Only one count was recorded for this clone. The chain combines TRBV6-1 with TRBJ2-2; the D gene is possibly TRBD2 (5 bases). Trimming removed 8 bases at V and 7 bases at J, with 14 bases between. Germline CDR1 MNHNS, CDR2 SASEGT. There are 13 residues in the CDR3. CDR3 nucleotides: TGTGCCAGCCGCGTAGAGGGTATCGGGGAGCTGTTTTTT. Its translation: CASRVEGIGELFF.

V is TRBV20-1 and J is TRBJ1-3; D unresolved. The V end lost 7 bases, the J end lost 1 base, and 5 bases lay between the germline ends. The CDR3 has 11 amino acids. Germline CDR1 is DFQATT and CDR2 is SNEGSKA (reference sequence). The CDR3 DNA reads as TGCAGTGGCAGTTCTGGAAACACCATATATTTT. Protein: CSGSSGNTIYF.

About this clone itself: Other DNA sequences in this sample translate to the same CDR3. The CDR3 sequence: CASSIGRQETQYF. DNA of the CDR3: TGTGCCAGTAGTATCGGACGTCAGGAGACCCAGTACTTC. The gene calls are TRBV19 and TRBJ2-5; no clear D. Germline lookup yields CDR1 LNHDA and CDR2 SQIVND (reference sequence). V dropped 3 bases and J dropped 5 bases, with 10 bases sitting between them. This CDR3 spans 13 amino acids.

This clone was recorded only once. As DNA, the CDR3 is TGCGCCAGCAGCCAAGATCTTACCCGAGGAAACACCATATATTTT. Translation: CASSQDLTRGNTIYF. The genes are TRBV4-3 and TRBJ1-3; D remains ambiguous. Looked up from germline, CDR1 is LGHNA and CDR2 is YSLEER. V was cut by 0 bases and J by 4 bases, with 10 bases left in between. The CDR3 spans 15 residues.

The J gene is TRBJ2-7, the V gene TRBV11-2, with TRBD2 as a possible D gene (6 bases). The length of the CDR3 is 15 residues. With 3 bases removed from V and 0 bases from J, the gap between germline ends came to 12 bases. Germline values: CDR1 SGHAT, CDR2 FQNNGV. CDR3: CASSFQRAVSYEQYF. CDR3 DNA sequence: TGTGCCAGCAGCTTTCAGCGGGCGGTCTCCTACGAGCAGTACTTC.

The chain joins TRBV10-3 to TRBJ2-5; D may be TRBD1 or TRBD2 (5 bases each). The V gene's germline CDR1 is ENHRY and CDR2 SYGVKD. The CDR3 consists of 16 residues. Trimming took 11 bases from V and 2 from J, leaving 24 bases between them. CDR3 sequence reads: CAVGGTGTKTQETQYF. CDR3 coding DNA: TGTGCCGTCGGCGGAACCGGGACCAAGACGCAAGAGACCCAGTACTTC.

In this sample, this clone turned up once. The rearrangement uses TRBV6-5 and TRBJ2-1, with D unclear. Trimming left V 4 bases short and J 7 bases short, with 8 bases between. The CDR3 length is 12 residues. CDR1 and CDR2 (germline): MNHEY, SVGAGI. CDR3 DNA: TGTGCCAGCAGTTCCCCGCGGAATGAGCAGTTCTTC. Translation gives CASSSPRNEQFF.

This clone was counted a single time. Other DNA sequences in this sample translate to the same CDR3. The rearrangement links TRBV6-5 to TRBJ1-2, with D perhaps TRBD1 (5 bases). This CDR3 is 14 amino acids long. CDR1 and CDR2 from the germline V gene are MNHEY and SVGAGI. Between the trimmed V and J ends, which lost 0 bases and 6 bases, there was a span of 11 bases. The CDR3 here is CASSYSGQGDGYTF. CDR3 bases: TGTGCCAGCAGTTACTCGGGCCAGGGTGATGGCTACACCTTC.

The sample holds one count of this clone. This same CDR3 is encoded by further DNA sequences in the sample. The chain recombines TRBV5-1 with TRBJ2-5; 10 bases align to TRBD2. The CDR3 runs 16 residues. Germline V gene data show CDR1 as SGHRS and CDR2 as YFSETQ. With V trimmed by 0 bases and J by 2 bases, 4 bases remained unmatched. The CDR3 bases are TGCGCCAGCAGCTTGGGGTCTAGCGGGAGTCAAGAGACCCAGTACTTC. This encodes CASSLGSSGSQETQYF.

The chain has TRBV12-2 and TRBJ2-7; TRBD2 reflects the table's D call only, with no check against the DNA. TRBV12-2 is tagged as a pseudogene. The length of the CDR3 is 14 residues. CDR3 amino acids: CAIPTSARPSEQYF. CDR3 in DNA: TGTGCAATCCCAACTAGCGCAAGGCCAAGCGAGCAGTACTTC.

This chain links TRBV7-2 with TRBJ2-7; 8 positions agree with TRBD2. CDR1 and CDR2 from the germline V gene are SGHTA and FQGNSA. V lost 3 bases and J lost 1; bases outside the gene matches: 5. The CDR3 extends over 15 amino acids. The CDR3 DNA sequence: TGTGCCAGCAGCTTGGGACTAGTCCTTTCCTACGAGCAGTACTTC. This sequence encodes CASSLGLVLSYEQYF.

The rearrangement joins TRBV5-5 to TRBJ2-3; D ambiguous. Between the trimmed V and J ends, which lost 2 bases and 0 bases, there was a span of 16 bases. Germline CDR1 is SGHKS and CDR2 is YYEKEE (reference sequence). This CDR3 region has 17 residues. This CDR3 reads CASSLRKAGLSTDTQYF. In DNA, the CDR3 is TGTGCCAGCAGCTTACGAAAGGCCGGGCTCAGCACAGATACGCAGTATTTT.

The chain recombines TRBV18 with TRBJ2-7, with D perhaps matching TRBD1 (6 bases). V was pared by 5 bases and J by 0 bases, with 11 bases between. The germline V gene has CDR1 KGHSH and CDR2 LQKENI. This CDR3 has 14 residues. CDR3 loop: CASSVADSSYEQYF. For the CDR3, the DNA is TGTGCCAGCTCAGTCGCGGACAGCTCCTACGAGCAGTACTTC. Filled out from reference TRBV18 and TRBJ2-7, the complete variable domain reads NAGVMQNPRHLVRRRGQEARLRCSPMKGHSHVYWYRQLPEEGLKFMVYLQKENIIDESGMPKERFSAEFPKEGPSILRIQQVVRGDSAAYFCASSVADSSYEQYFGPGTRLTVT.

Worth noting for this clone: Other DNA sequences in the sample encode the same CDR3. The chain has TRBV28 and TRBJ1-2; D uncertain. The CDR3 extends over 13 amino acids. Trimming removed 5 bases from V and 4 bases from J, with 11 bases in between. Germline CDR1 reads MDHEN; CDR2 reads SYDVKM. The DNA of the CDR3 is TGTGCCAGCAGTCCCCCCGGGCTCTATGGCTACACCTTC. This encodes CASSPPGLYGYTF.

The chain links TRBV7-6 to TRBJ1-2; D unclear. V was cut by 1 base and J by 10 bases, with 10 bases left in between. The length of the CDR3 is 12 residues. Germline lookup yields CDR1 SGHVS and CDR2 FNYEAQ. CDR3 in amino acids: CASSLVAGDYTF. For the CDR3, the DNA is TGTGCCAGCAGCTTAGTCGCAGGCGACTACACCTTC.